Listed here is a single T cell receptor beta chain. As yet, its antigen is unknown. These data originate in a study of shared clonotypes between healthy human individuals. Study-level results: Only blood was sampled, and tissue TCR repertoires likely differ from blood ones.

The CDR3 is 15 amino acids. J was trimmed by 6 bases and V by 5 bases; bases with no gene match: 9. Germline values: CDR1 SSHAT, CDR2 FNYEAQ (reference sequence). Deep level was the assay's run setting. TCRdb keeps only in-frame clones here, not all; method: immunoSEQ multiplex PCR. The sample holds 900,000 to 1,200,000 clones; approximately 78% are singletons and the top ten take roughly 0.57%. Sequencing used memory CD4+ T cells from PBMCs. Subset defined: CD45RA-negative fraction. The TCR originated in a man younger than 35 in good health. Some clones in this sample may be carry-over from other donors' samples. J is TRBJ2-7 and V is TRBV7-7; TRBD1 aligns across 11 bases. The CDR3, as DNA: TGTGCCAGCAGCGCCCGGACAGGGGGCCGCGGCGAGCAGTACTTC. This translates into CASSARTGGRGEQYF.